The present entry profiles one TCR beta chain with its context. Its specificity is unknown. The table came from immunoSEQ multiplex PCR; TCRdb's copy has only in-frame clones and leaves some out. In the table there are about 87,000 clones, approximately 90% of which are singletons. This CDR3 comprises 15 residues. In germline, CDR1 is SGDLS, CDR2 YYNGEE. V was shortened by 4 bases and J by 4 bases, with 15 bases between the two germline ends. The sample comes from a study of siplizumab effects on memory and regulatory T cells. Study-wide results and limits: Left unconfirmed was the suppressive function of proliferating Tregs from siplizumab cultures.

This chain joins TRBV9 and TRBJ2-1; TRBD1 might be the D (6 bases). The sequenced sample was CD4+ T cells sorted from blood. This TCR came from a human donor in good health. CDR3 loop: CASSPQFQGYNEQFF. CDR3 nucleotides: TGTGCCAGCAGCCCACAGTTCCAGGGGTACAATGAGCAGTTCTTC.